The 14 T cell receptor beta chains given below trace back to one sample, sequenced in a study of blood T cell repertoires in COVID-19 (dated by TCRdb to 2020 to 2021). Library generation was performed with the immunoSEQ multiplex PCR assay. TCRdb retrieved this table from immuneACCESS and kept in-frame rearrangements only. Not all clones are present; in checked studies, unresolved V genes account for under half, and no reason is known for the remainder. In all, the sample holds about 94,000 clones, and about 86% of those were seen once. Approximately 6.7% of the sample belongs to the ten largest clones. The sequencing input was peripheral blood. The receptors here all came from a man aged 55 to 70 with acute or convalescent COVID-19.

This chain links TRBV5-5 with TRBJ2-1; tentatively, D is TRBD1 (6 bases). This CDR3 has 15 residues. Per germline, CDR1 SGHKS and CDR2 YYEKEE (reference sequence). Trimming shortened V by 3 bases and J by 1 base, and 11 bases separated the two germline ends. CDR3 in DNA: TGTGCCAGCAGCTCCGAGGGGGTTTCCTACAATGAGCAGTTCTTC. Its protein product is CASSSEGVSYNEQFF.

The sample holds a few counts of this clone. J is TRBJ1-2 and V is TRBV6-2 or TRBV6-3; D is unclear. This CDR3 contains 13 residues. Trimming left V 0 bases short and J 5 bases short, with 7 bases between. Germline-derived CDR1 and CDR2 are MNHEY and SVGEGT. In nucleotides, the CDR3 is TGTGCCAGCAGTTACTCGAGATCGTATGGCTACACCTTC. It translates to CASSYSRSYGYTF.

This clone was picked up one time. The chain combines TRBV10-3 with TRBJ1-1; TRBD1 aligns across 9 bases. V was clipped by 2 bases and J by 4 bases; unmatched bases: 5. The CDR3 runs to 15 residues. CDR1 and CDR2 from the germline V gene are ENHRY and SYGVKD. In DNA, the CDR3 is TGTGCCATCAGTGAGAACAGGGGGCGAGGCACTGAAGCTTTCTTT. Its protein product is CAISENRGRGTEAFF.

The chain links TRBV30 to TRBJ1-4, with D perhaps TRBD1 (6 bases). V was clipped by 2 bases and J by 7 bases, with 14 bases between them. CDR3 size: 14 residues. Germline CDR1 and CDR2: GTSNPN and SVGIG (reference sequence). The CDR3 protein is CAWSTKGGAEKLFF. The DNA for the CDR3 is TGTGCCTGGAGTACCAAGGGGGGGGCTGAAAAACTGTTTTTT.

The chain is built from TRBV2 and TRBJ2-3; no definite D call. This CDR3 comprises 14 residues. Germline V gene data show CDR1 as SNHLY and CDR2 as FYNNEI. The germline V and J ends were trimmed by 3 bases and 4 bases, with 11 bases remaining between them. The chain's CDR3 is CASSEFGDADTQYF. The CDR3 DNA reads as TGTGCCAGCAGTGAGTTCGGAGACGCAGATACGCAGTATTTT.

The CDR3: CASSSPRTSGLGSTDTQYF. The DNA for the CDR3 is TGCGCCAGCAGTTCACCTCGGACTAGCGGACTCGGGAGCACAGATACGCAGTATTTT. This chain joins TRBV5-1 and TRBJ2-3; 10 bases fit TRBD2. The CDR3 has 19 residues. The V gene's germline CDR1 is SGHRS and CDR2 YFSETQ. V shed 5 bases and J 0 bases; nucleotides not matched to a gene: 15.

J is TRBJ1-2 and V is TRBV19; 8 bases line up with TRBD1. Trimming cost V 6 bases and J 7 bases; bases outside gene matches: 7. The CDR3 sequence is 13 residues long. The germline V gene encodes CDR1 LNHDA and CDR2 SQIVND (reference sequence). The DNA of the CDR3 is TGTGCCAGTAGCACTGACAGGGGTTCTGGCTACACCTTC. This encodes CASSTDRGSGYTF.

This sequence joins TRBV6-1 and TRBJ1-2; D is undetermined. CDR1 is MNHNS and CDR2 is SASEGT in the germline V gene. This CDR3 is built from 14 residues. V lost 2 bases, J lost 2 bases, and 9 bases lay in between. The CDR3 sequence: CASSEIGMNYGYTF. The CDR3 DNA reads TGTGCCAGCAGTGAAATCGGTATGAACTATGGCTACACCTTC.

J is TRBJ1-2 and V is TRBV19; D is uncertain. Between the trimmed V and J ends, which lost 5 bases and 7 bases, there was a span of 20 bases. CDR3 length equals 15 residues. Germline V lookup: CDR1 LNHDA, CDR2 SQIVND (reference sequence). The CDR3 reads CASSLMWQNPSGYTF. As DNA, the CDR3 is TGTGCCAGTAGTCTCATGTGGCAGAACCCCTCTGGCTACACCTTC.

The V gene is TRBV12-5, the J gene TRBJ2-1; 10 bases agree with TRBD2. V was clipped by 5 bases and J by 8 bases; unmatched bases: 9. The CDR3 totals 15 residues. From germline, CDR1 is LGHNT and CDR2 FRNRAP. CDR3 in amino acids: CASGTERGGWDEQFF. In nucleotides, the CDR3 is TGTGCTAGTGGTACCGAGCGGGGGGGCTGGGATGAGCAGTTCTTC. The variable domain in full, completed from reference TRBV12-5 and TRBJ2-1, reads DARVTQTPRHKVTEMGQEVTMRCQPILGHNTVFWYRQTMMQGLELLAYFRNRAPLDDSGMPKDRFSAEMPDATLATLKIQPSEPRDSAVYFCASGTERGGWDEQFFGPGTRLTVL.

The chain carries TRBV9 and TRBJ2-1, with D possibly matching TRBD1 (5 bases). CDR1 is SGDLS and CDR2 is YYNGEE in the germline V gene. Trimming cost V 3 bases and J 5 bases, with 6 bases left between them. The CDR3 extends over 12 amino acids. CDR3 DNA sequence: TGTGCCAGCAGCGGGACAAACAATGAGCAGTTCTTC. Amino acids: CASSGTNNEQFF.

The CDR3 region has the DNA TGTGCCACCAGTGGAGAAGGGGAGCTGTTTTTT. This gives the protein CATSGEGELFF. This rearrangement joins TRBV24-1 to TRBJ2-2; no reliable D call. V lost 5 bases and J lost 8, with 5 bases in between. The germline V gene has CDR1 KGHDR and CDR2 SFDVKD. The CDR3 sequence is 11 residues long.

The V and J genes are TRBV11-2 and TRBJ2-7; D possibly corresponds to TRBD1 (6 bases). CDR1 and CDR2 (germline): SGHAT, FQNNGV. Trimming pared 4 bases from V and 5 bases from J, leaving 12 bases between. CDR3 length: 13 residues. The CDR3 region has the DNA TGTGCCAGCAGCTACGACAGACAGGACGAGCAGTACTTC. It translates to CASSYDRQDEQYF.

This chain connects TRBV9 to TRBJ2-5; 8 nucleotides agree with TRBD1. Germline V gives CDR1 SGDLS, CDR2 YYNGEE. The CDR3 is made up of 14 amino acids. Trimming removed 4 bases from V and 5 bases from J; junction bases left unmatched: 7. This CDR3 is CASSTGQGGETQYF. The CDR3 DNA is TGTGCCAGCAGCACCGGACAGGGTGGTGAGACCCAGTACTTC.